This TCR beta chain is from a study of cytomegalovirus exposure and HLA in healthy donors. Study-wide results and caveats: For TCR beta chains, V- and J-gene trimming was later linked to a missense DCLRE1C variant. Certain indistinguishable V segments, among them TRBV6-2 and TRBV6-3, were excluded. Diagnosis of cytomegalovirus status made by the classifier reportedly showed high specificity and sensitivity.

The CDR3 runs 13 residues. Trimming shortened V by 5 bases and J by 6 bases, and 14 bases separated the two germline ends. Germline CDR1 SEHNR, CDR2 FQNEAQ (reference sequence). A remark on this clone: Its antigen is unknown.

PCR was performed using 60 Vbeta and 13 Jbeta primers. TCRdb keeps only in-frame clones here, not all; method: immunoSEQ multiplex PCR. The sample has approximately 42,000 clones; the top ten hold around 7.9%. This receptor was identified in a male donor in good health and CMV-seronegative. This chain uses TRBV7-9 with TRBJ2-7; possibly TRBD2 for D (5 bases). The source material was PBMCs. CDR3: CASSPLGLGEQYF. The CDR3 nucleotides read TGTGCCAGCAGCCCACTAGGTTTGGGCGAGCAGTACTTC.